These 20 T cell receptor beta chains came from one sample sequenced in a study of blood T cell repertoires in COVID-19 (dated by TCRdb to 2020 to 2022). Library preparation was by the immunoSEQ multiplex PCR assay. Imported from immuneACCESS, the table was reduced by TCRdb to in-frame sequences with V and J called. These copies leave out some clones; in studies compared against another copy, an unresolved V gene accounts for under half, and the cause of the remainder is not known. Counted in this sample were 150,000 to 200,000 clones; around nine tenths of them appeared once. The ten largest make up approximately 0.5% of the sample. Material: peripheral blood. The receptors derive from a man aged 45-65 years with acute or convalescent COVID-19.

V is TRBV5-1 and J is TRBJ1-2; TRBD1 agrees at 10 bases. V gave up 4 bases and J gave up 7 bases; unmatched junction bases: 7. Germline CDR1 is SGHRS and CDR2 is YFSETQ. There are 14 residues in the CDR3. CDR3 sequence: CASSPLTGGGGYTF. The CDR3 DNA reads as TGCGCCAGCAGCCCCCTGACAGGGGGCGGTGGCTACACCTTC. The full variable domain, in which reference TRBV5-1 and TRBJ1-2 provide the parts outside the CDR3, is KAGVTQTPRYLIKTRGQQVTLSCSPISGHRSVSWYQQTPGQGLQFLFEYFSETQRNKGNFPGRFSGRQFSNSRSEMNVSTLELGDSALYLCASSPLTGGGGYTFGSGTRLTVV.

The count of this clone is one. The chain has TRBV3-1 (or the pseudogene TRBV3-2) and TRBJ2-2; 8 bases line up with TRBD1. Germline V CDR1 and CDR2: LGHDT, YNNKEL (reference sequence). V lost 1 base and J lost 5; bases outside the gene matches: 9. The CDR3 extends over 17 amino acids. CDR3 sequence: CASSQVVQGAGTGELFF. For the CDR3, the DNA is TGTGCCAGCAGCCAAGTGGTGCAGGGGGCAGGAACCGGGGAGCTGTTTTTT.

The genes are TRBV7-2 and TRBJ2-7; D is undetermined. There are 14 residues in the CDR3. CDR1 and CDR2 from the germline V gene are SGHTA and FQGNSA. The V gene lost 1 base and the J gene lost 0 bases, with 7 bases spanning the gap. The CDR3 bases are TGTGCCAGCAGCTTAGACAGTCTCTCCTACGAGCAGTACTTC. Amino acids: CASSLDSLSYEQYF. The full variable domain, completed using reference TRBV7-2 and TRBJ2-7, is GAGVSQSPSNKVTEKGKDVELRCDPISGHTALYWYRQSLGQGLEFLIYFQGNSAPDKSGLPSDRFSAERTGGSVSTLTIQRTQQEDSAVYLCASSLDSLSYEQYFGPGTRLTVT.

The chain is built from TRBV6-4 and TRBJ2-3, with D possibly being TRBD2 (7 bases). The CDR3 is 14 amino acids. V was pared by 5 bases and J by 4 bases, with 13 bases between. CDR1 and CDR2 from the germline V gene are MRHNA and SNTAGT. This CDR3 is CASSPGGRSDTQYF. CDR3 nucleotides: TGTGCCAGCAGTCCCGGGGGGCGGTCAGATACGCAGTATTTT.

V and J are TRBV5-4 and TRBJ2-1; D call uncertain. CDR1 and CDR2 from the germline V gene are SGHNT and YYREEE (reference sequence). V lost 1 base, J lost 3 bases, and 14 bases lay in between. The CDR3 loop spans 16 amino acids. The chain's CDR3 is CASSLNQYPFYNEQFF. CDR3 in DNA: TGTGCCAGCAGCTTGAACCAGTACCCTTTCTACAATGAGCAGTTCTTC.

The gene calls are TRBV19 and TRBJ2-6; TRBD2 is a possible D gene (5 bases). The CDR3 loop spans 16 amino acids. The ends were cut back, 8 bases at V and 0 bases at J, with 14 bases in the middle. Germline V gives CDR1 LNHDA, CDR2 SQIVND (reference sequence). CDR3 in amino acids: CASSDGVSSGANVLTF. As DNA, the CDR3 is TGTGCCAGTTCGGACGGGGTTAGCTCTGGGGCCAACGTCCTGACTTTC.

J is TRBJ2-1 and V is TRBV27, with TRBD2 as a possible D gene (6 bases). Between the trimmed V and J ends, which lost 7 bases and 4 bases, there was a span of 23 bases. CDR1 and CDR2 (germline): MNHEY, SMNVEV (reference sequence). This CDR3 is 17 amino acids long. The CDR3 reads CASNPFGIGRKYNEQFF. CDR3 sequence (DNA): TGTGCCAGCAACCCCTTCGGGATCGGGAGAAAATACAATGAGCAGTTCTTC.

The rearrangement joins TRBV6-6 to TRBJ2-7; 7 nucleotides align to TRBD2. Per the germline V gene, CDR1 is MNHNY and CDR2 is SVGAGI (reference sequence). J gave up 3 bases and V 6 bases, and 2 bases lay outside the gene matches. This CDR3 is built from 12 residues. CDR3 residues: CASSWTSYEQYF. The CDR3 DNA reads TGTGCCAGCAGCTGGACTAGCTACGAGCAGTACTTC.

CDR3 sequence reads: CASSYSAGTGAFRLYGYTF. The DNA for the CDR3 is TGTGCCAGCAGTTACTCCGCCGGGACAGGGGCTTTTCGACTCTATGGCTACACCTTC. The V call is TRBV6-2 or TRBV6-3, the J call TRBJ1-2; 10 bases are shared with TRBD1. CDR1 and CDR2 (germline): MNHEY, SVGEGT. This CDR3 has 19 residues. The V and J ends lost 0 bases and 4 bases, in that order; junction bases with no gene match: 14.

The chain combines TRBV7-6 with TRBJ2-5; 9 nucleotides match TRBD1. The germline V gene encodes CDR1 SGHVS and CDR2 FNYEAQ. V was clipped by 1 base and J by 5 bases; unmatched bases: 11. The CDR3 length is 17 residues. The CDR3 DNA follows: TGTGCCAGCAGCTTAGAAAACGGCGGACAGGGGATGGAGACCCAGTACTTC. Protein sequence: CASSLENGGQGMETQYF.

CDR3 amino acids: CASTPGQGNRQPQHF. As DNA, the CDR3 is TGTGCCAGTACCCCAGGTCAGGGGAATCGTCAGCCCCAGCATTTT. This chain links TRBV19 with TRBJ1-5; D possibly corresponds to TRBD1 (6 bases). This CDR3 comprises 15 residues. Germline V gene sequence: CDR1 LNHDA, CDR2 SQIVND (reference sequence). Deletions cut 7 bases from V and 6 bases from J, with 19 bases between.

V is TRBV30 and J is TRBJ1-5, with 7 positions matching TRBD1. There are 14 residues in the CDR3. The germline V gene has CDR1 GTSNPN and CDR2 SVGIG (reference sequence). After removal of 3 bases from V and 7 bases from J, the junction contained 9 bases not matched to a gene. The CDR3 DNA reads as TGTGCCTGGAGCGAATTGGGACAGCACCAGCCCCAGCATTTT. Its translation: CAWSELGQHQPQHF.

CDR3 sequence reads: CASSLGAGGRGYTF. The CDR3 DNA sequence: TGTGCCAGCAGCTTAGGGGCAGGGGGTAGGGGCTACACCTTC. V and J are TRBV7-2 and TRBJ1-2; TRBD1 matches 7 bases. Germline lookup yields CDR1 SGHTA and CDR2 FQGNSA. The CDR3 consists of 14 residues. The trim removed 1 base at V and 8 bases at J, leaving 7 bases unmatched.

The rearrangement links TRBV4-3 to TRBJ2-3; weak D call: TRBD2 (6 bases). V dropped 0 bases and J dropped 2 bases, with 18 bases sitting between them. CDR3 size: 18 residues. Germline CDR1 and CDR2: LGHNA and YSLEER. CDR3 nucleotides: TGCGCCAGCAGCCAAGAGGGGGGAAAGAGGTTCCCCACAGATACGCAGTATTTT. It encodes CASSQEGGKRFPTDTQYF.

The chain uses TRBV18 and TRBJ1-6; TRBD1 matches 7 bases. V shed 4 bases and J 9 bases; nucleotides not matched to a gene: 18. The CDR3 runs 18 residues. Germline V gene sequence: CDR1 KGHSH, CDR2 LQKENI. The CDR3 here is CASSQQTLRTGSSSPLHF. The DNA of the CDR3 is TGTGCCAGCTCACAACAAACCCTACGGACAGGCTCCAGTTCACCCCTCCACTTT.

The chain has TRBV7-9 and TRBJ2-1; D is perhaps TRBD2 (5 bases). The CDR3 sequence is 16 residues long. V was shortened by 4 bases and J by 0 bases, with 13 bases between the two germline ends. Germline V gene data show CDR1 as SEHNR and CDR2 as FQNEAQ (reference sequence). CDR3 in amino acids: CASSSSGKSSYNEQFF. The CDR3 DNA follows: TGTGCCAGCAGCTCCAGCGGTAAGAGCTCCTACAATGAGCAGTTCTTC. The full variable domain, its missing parts supplied by reference TRBV7-9 and TRBJ2-1, is DTGVSQNPRHKITKRGQNVTFRCDPISEHNRLYWYRQTLGQGPEFLTYFQNEAQLEKSRLLSDRFSAERPKGSFSTLEIQRTEQGDSAMYLCASSSSGKSSYNEQFFGPGTRLTVL.

The chain joins TRBV9 to TRBJ1-2, with D possibly being TRBD1 (5 bases). This CDR3 is built from 14 residues. CDR1 and CDR2 (germline): SGDLS, YYNGEE. The V gene lost 0 bases and the J gene lost 7 bases, with 13 bases spanning the gap. CDR3 sequence: CASSVGRAGFGYTF. CDR3 in DNA: TGTGCCAGCAGCGTAGGCAGGGCAGGGTTTGGCTACACCTTC. Variable domain in full (rest from reference TRBV9 and TRBJ1-2): DSGVTQTPKHLITATGQRVTLRCSPRSGDLSVYWYQQSLDQGLQFLIQYYNGEERAKGNILERFSAQQFPDLHSELNLSSLELGDSALYFCASSVGRAGFGYTFGSGTRLTVV.

This rearrangement joins TRBV19 to TRBJ1-1; tentatively, D is TRBD1 (6 bases). V dropped 2 bases and J dropped 6 bases, with 16 bases sitting between them. This CDR3 spans 15 amino acids. Germline CDR1 reads LNHDA; CDR2 reads SQIVND (reference sequence). The CDR3, as DNA: TGTGCCAGTAGTATATCAGACTGGGGGCGGCCTGAAGCTTTCTTT. Its translation: CASSISDWGRPEAFF. Based on the CDR3 plus reference TRBV19 and TRBJ1-1, the full variable domain is DGGITQSPKYLFRKEGQNVTLSCEQNLNHDAMYWYRQDPGQGLRLIYYSQIVNDFQKGDIAEGYSVSREKKESFPLTVTSAQKNPTAFYLCASSISDWGRPEAFFGQGTRLTVV.

The chain is built from TRBV19 and TRBJ2-1; 9 nucleotides match TRBD1. Per germline, CDR1 LNHDA and CDR2 SQIVND (reference sequence). This CDR3 region has 15 residues. With V trimmed by 5 bases and J by 7 bases, 9 bases remained unmatched. The CDR3 protein is CASSLWTGAQNEQFF. The CDR3 coding sequence is TGTGCCAGTAGTCTCTGGACAGGGGCGCAGAATGAGCAGTTCTTC. The entire variable domain, with the rest obtained from reference TRBV19 and TRBJ2-1, is as follows: DGGITQSPKYLFRKEGQNVTLSCEQNLNHDAMYWYRQDPGQGLRLIYYSQIVNDFQKGDIAEGYSVSREKKESFPLTVTSAQKNPTAFYLCASSLWTGAQNEQFFGPGTRLTVL.

V and J are TRBV6-2 or TRBV6-3 and TRBJ2-7, with D possibly TRBD1 on 5 matching bases. The CDR3 is 13 residues long. Trimming removed 4 bases from V and 9 bases from J, with 16 bases in between. Germline CDR1 and CDR2: MNHEY and SVGEGT. The CDR3 is CASSSGHGFPQYV. As DNA, the CDR3 is TGTGCCAGCAGTTCCGGACACGGTTTTCCGCAGTACGTC.